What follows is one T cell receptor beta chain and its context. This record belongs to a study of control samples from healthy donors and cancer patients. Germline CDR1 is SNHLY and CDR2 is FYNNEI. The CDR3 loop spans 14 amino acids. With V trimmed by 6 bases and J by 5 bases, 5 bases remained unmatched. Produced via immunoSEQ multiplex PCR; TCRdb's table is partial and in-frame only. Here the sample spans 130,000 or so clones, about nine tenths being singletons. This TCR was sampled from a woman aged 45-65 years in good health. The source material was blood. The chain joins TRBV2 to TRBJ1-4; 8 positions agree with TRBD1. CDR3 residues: CASRAGTGNEKLFF. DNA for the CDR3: TGTGCCAGCAGAGCAGGGACAGGCAATGAAAAACTGTTTTTT. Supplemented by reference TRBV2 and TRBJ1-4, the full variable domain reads EPEVTQTPSHQVTQMGQEVILRCVPISNHLYFYWYRQILGQKVEFLVSFYNNEISEKSEIFDDQFSVERPDGSNFTLKIRSTKLEDSAMYFCASRAGTGNEKLFFGSGTQLSVL.